The sequence of this TCR beta chain was determined in a study of response to subunit inactivated influenza vaccine. Study results and limitations: Only a handful of new T cells, the authors suggested, are recruited with each seasonal influenza vaccination.

This clonotype was counted only a few times. What it binds is not known. TCRdb recomputed calls from the RT-PCR reads with MiXCR, one row per CDR3 protein. The sample lists over 800,000 distinct CDR3 sequences, around 21% occurring once. The input for sequencing was PBMCs from blood, taken 4 to 6 days after vaccination. The TCR sequence derives from a man aged 45 to 65 who received an inactivated influenza vaccine.

CDR3 sequence: CASRQGADNSPLHF. CDR3 bases: TGTGCCAGCAGACAGGGGGCGGATAATTCACCCCTCCACTTT. The J gene is TRBJ1-6, the V gene TRBV11-2, with 9 bases matching TRBD1. Looked up from germline, CDR1 is SGHAT and CDR2 is FQNNGV. Germline trimming cut 6 bases from V and 5 bases from J; bases unmatched to any gene: 2. This CDR3 has 14 amino acids.